This entry describes one TCR beta chain. This sample is part of a study of shared T cell receptors in the human thymus. TCRdb keeps only in-frame clones here, not all; method: immunoSEQ multiplex PCR. The sample records about 500,000 clones, approximately 80% being singletons. This CDR3 comprises 13 residues. After removal of 5 bases from V and 7 bases from J, the junction contained 5 bases not matched to a gene. The germline CDR1 and CDR2 sequences are SGHNT and YYREEE (reference sequence). The sample was also linked to a second study, of human thymus T cells.

This chain joins TRBV5-4 and TRBJ1-2, with 10 bases lining up with TRBD1. The source material was thymocytes. The source is a boy less than two years old with a congenital heart defect. The CDR3: CASRPDRGLGYTF. In nucleotides, the CDR3 is TGTGCCAGCAGACCCGACAGGGGGCTTGGCTACACCTTC. Full variable domain (outside the CDR3, taken from reference TRBV5-4 and TRBJ1-2): ETGVTQSPTHLIKTRGQQVTLRCSSQSGHNTVSWYQQALGQGPQFIFQYYREEENGRGNFPPRFSGLQFPNYSSELNVNALELDDSALYLCASRPDRGLGYTFGSGTRLTVV.